The entry below gives a single T cell receptor beta chain sequence along with its context. No antigen is known for it. Molecular-barcoded quantitative 5'-RACE produced these TCR beta libraries. One entry per CDR3 protein results from TCRdb running MiXCR on the 5' RACE reads. Here the sample spans roughly 470,000 distinct CDR3 sequences, 25% to 30% being singletons. This record belongs to a study of CD8 T cells in ankylosing spondylitis. General study results and limits: Seemingly characteristic of ankylosing spondylitis blood was a TCR beta motif consisting of about 8 highly homologous variants. Within matched ankylosing spondylitis synovial fluid, disease-linked clones were reportedly significantly enriched. Reports of some motif variants in reactive arthritis synovial fluid and blood predate this one. Disease-linked clones bore a CD8+ phenotype, appearing relatively rarely in peripheral blood.

Between the trimmed V and J ends, which lost 0 bases and 3 bases, there was a span of 3 bases. This CDR3 spans 12 amino acids. Looked up from germline, CDR1 is SGDLS and CDR2 is YYNGEE. The TCR originated in a male donor with ankylosing spondylitis. The V and J genes are TRBV9 and TRBJ2-5; no definite D call. Sample: blood, either unsorted or a sorted T cell fraction (not recorded which). The CDR3 region is CASSVEEETQYF. The CDR3 region has the DNA TGTGCCAGCAGCGTAGAGGAAGAGACCCAGTACTTC.